This TCR beta chain came from a study of T cell responses to AZD1222 COVID-19 vaccine. About this clone: Antigen specificity is unknown.

Broader study findings: With dominance at 160-218 and 743-854, vaccine-associated CD4 TCRs spanned spike. Following two doses of AZD1222, Spike-specific TCR breadth and depth rose. Reportedly, close to half of spike-specific TCRs are directed against unmutated variant regions.

Sequenced by immunoSEQ multiplex PCR; TCRdb stores in-frame clones only, minus some. The sample records tens of thousands of clones, approximately 81% being singletons. With 6 bases clipped from V and 1 base from J, the junction kept 4 bases outside the gene matches. CDR3 length: 16 residues. CDR1 and CDR2 from the germline V gene are SGHDN and FVKESK. The sequence came from an adult who received the AZD1222 COVID-19 vaccine. This chain uses TRBV14 with TRBJ2-2; 11 positions match TRBD2. The sample was peripheral blood, taken 28 days after the second AZD1222 dose. The CDR3 here is CASSLTSGVNTGELFF. CDR3 bases: TGTGCCAGCAGTCTGACTAGCGGGGTGAACACCGGGGAGCTGTTTTTT.